This T cell receptor beta chain was captured in a study of cytomegalovirus exposure and HLA in healthy donors. General study findings and limits: It was taken for granted in presence/absence analyses that sequencing depth across donors was roughly uniform. In vitro data verified a few CMV-associated chains as specific for CMV antigens. In an earlier analysis, productive rearrangement rates for most beta V segments clustered near 87% or 30%.

Germline V gene sequence: CDR1 MNHEY, CDR2 SVGAGI. The germline V and J ends were trimmed by 0 bases and 3 bases, with 9 bases remaining between them. The CDR3 sequence is 15 residues long. A few counts support this clone. Its antigen is undetermined. Both 60 Vbeta primers and 13 Jbeta primers went into the PCR. The data were produced by immunoSEQ multiplex PCR, yet TCRdb's version contains in-frame clones alone and is incomplete. The table has 130,000 or so clones, more than 70% seen once. Sequencing input: PBMCs. This sequence was found in a man aged 40-49 years in good health and CMV-seronegative. The chain uses TRBV6-5 and TRBJ2-1, with unresolved D. In DNA, the CDR3 is TGTGCCAGCAGTTACTCTGAGAACCGCTACAATGAGCAGTTCTTC. Translation: CASSYSENRYNEQFF.